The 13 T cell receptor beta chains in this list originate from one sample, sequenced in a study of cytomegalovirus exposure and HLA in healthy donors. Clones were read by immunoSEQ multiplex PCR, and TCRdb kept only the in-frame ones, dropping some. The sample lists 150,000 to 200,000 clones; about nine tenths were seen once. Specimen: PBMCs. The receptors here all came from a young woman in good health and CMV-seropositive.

CDR3 sequence reads: CASSGVFGLSNQPQHF. The DNA of the CDR3 is TGTGCCAGCAGCGGGGTCTTTGGCCTTAGCAATCAGCCCCAGCATTTT. The rearrangement links TRBV2 to TRBJ1-5; D gene ambiguous. CDR1 is SNHLY and CDR2 is FYNNEI in the germline V gene. The CDR3 contains 16 residues. V lost 6 bases to trimming and J lost 0 bases, with 15 bases between them.

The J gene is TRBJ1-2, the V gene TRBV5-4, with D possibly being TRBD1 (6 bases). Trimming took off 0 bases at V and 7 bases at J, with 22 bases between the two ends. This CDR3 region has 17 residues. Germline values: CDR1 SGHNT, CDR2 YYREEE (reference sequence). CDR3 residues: CASSLGTATGATGGYTF. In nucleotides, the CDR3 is TGTGCCAGCAGCTTGGGGACAGCGACAGGTGCCACCGGTGGCTACACCTTC.

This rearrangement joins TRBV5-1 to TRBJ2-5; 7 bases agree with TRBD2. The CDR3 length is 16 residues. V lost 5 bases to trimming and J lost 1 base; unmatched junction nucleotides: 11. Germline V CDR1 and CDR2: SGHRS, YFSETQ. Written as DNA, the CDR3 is TGCGCCAGCAGTTGGGCCCCAGCGGGGCCCCAAGAGACCCAGTACTTC. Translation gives CASSWAPAGPQETQYF.

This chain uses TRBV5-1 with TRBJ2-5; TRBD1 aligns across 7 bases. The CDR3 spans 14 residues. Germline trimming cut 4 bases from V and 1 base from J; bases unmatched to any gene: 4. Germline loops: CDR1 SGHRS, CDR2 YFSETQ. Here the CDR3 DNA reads TGCGCCAGCAGCCGGGACAGAAGCCAAGAGACCCAGTACTTC. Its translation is CASSRDRSQETQYF.

The CDR3 loop is CASSLSGSYNEQFF. The CDR3 DNA sequence: TGTGCCAGCAGCTTATCAGGCTCCTACAATGAGCAGTTCTTC. This sequence joins TRBV11-2 and TRBJ2-1; no definite D call. Germline CDR1 is SGHAT and CDR2 is FQNNGV. The length of the CDR3 is 14 residues. V shed 2 bases and J shed 0 bases, with 5 bases lying between them.

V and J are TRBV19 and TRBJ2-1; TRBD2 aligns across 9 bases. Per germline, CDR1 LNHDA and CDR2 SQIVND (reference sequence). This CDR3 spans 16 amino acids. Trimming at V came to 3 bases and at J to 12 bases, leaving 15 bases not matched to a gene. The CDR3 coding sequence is TGTGCCAGTAGTATGGGTCAGGGACTAGCCCCCTTCGGGCAGTTCTTC. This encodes CASSMGQGLAPFGQFF.

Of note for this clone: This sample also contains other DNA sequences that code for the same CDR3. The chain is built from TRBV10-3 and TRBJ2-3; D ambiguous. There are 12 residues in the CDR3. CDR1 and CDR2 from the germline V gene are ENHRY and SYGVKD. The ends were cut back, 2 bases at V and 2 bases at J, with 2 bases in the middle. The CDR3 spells CAISELTDTQYF. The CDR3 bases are TGTGCCATCAGTGAGCTCACAGATACGCAGTATTTT.

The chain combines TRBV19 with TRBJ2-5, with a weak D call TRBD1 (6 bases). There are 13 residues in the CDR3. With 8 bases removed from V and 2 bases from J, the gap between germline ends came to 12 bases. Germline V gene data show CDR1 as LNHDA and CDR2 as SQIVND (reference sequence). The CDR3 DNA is TGTGCCAGTGGGGGCAGACTTCAAGAGACCCAGTACTTC. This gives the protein CASGGRLQETQYF.

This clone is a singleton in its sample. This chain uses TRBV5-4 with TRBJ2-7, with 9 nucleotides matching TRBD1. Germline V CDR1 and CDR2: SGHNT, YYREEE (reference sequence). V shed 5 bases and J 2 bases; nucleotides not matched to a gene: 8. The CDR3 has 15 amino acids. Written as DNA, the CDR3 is TGTGCCAGCAGTACACCGGGACAGGGTACCTACGAGCAGTACTTC. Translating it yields CASSTPGQGTYEQYF. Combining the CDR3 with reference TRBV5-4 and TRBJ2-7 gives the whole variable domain ETGVTQSPTHLIKTRGQQVTLRCSSQSGHNTVSWYQQALGQGPQFIFQYYREEENGRGNFPPRFSGLQFPNYSSELNVNALELDDSALYLCASSTPGQGTYEQYFGPGTRLTVT.

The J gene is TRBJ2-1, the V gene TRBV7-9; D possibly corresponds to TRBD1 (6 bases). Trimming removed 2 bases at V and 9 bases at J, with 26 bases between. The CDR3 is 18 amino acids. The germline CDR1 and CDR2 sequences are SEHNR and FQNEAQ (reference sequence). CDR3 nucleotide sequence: TGTGCCAGCAGCTTATCTTTTTTGGGGACATCTCCTTTCGGTGAGCAGTTCTTC. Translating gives CASSLSFLGTSPFGEQFF.

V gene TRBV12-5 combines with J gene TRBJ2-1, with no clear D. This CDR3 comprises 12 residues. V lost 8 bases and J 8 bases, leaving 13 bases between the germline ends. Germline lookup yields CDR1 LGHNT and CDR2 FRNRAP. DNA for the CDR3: TGTGCTAGTCTCGGTAGCTCCCATGAGCAGTTCTTC. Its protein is CASLGSSHEQFF.

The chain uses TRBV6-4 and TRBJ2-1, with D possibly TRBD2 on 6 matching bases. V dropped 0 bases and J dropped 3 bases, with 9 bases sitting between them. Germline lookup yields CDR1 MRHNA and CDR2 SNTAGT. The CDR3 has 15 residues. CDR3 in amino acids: CASSDSETSYNEQFF. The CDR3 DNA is TGTGCCAGCAGTGACTCGGAGACTAGCTACAATGAGCAGTTCTTC.

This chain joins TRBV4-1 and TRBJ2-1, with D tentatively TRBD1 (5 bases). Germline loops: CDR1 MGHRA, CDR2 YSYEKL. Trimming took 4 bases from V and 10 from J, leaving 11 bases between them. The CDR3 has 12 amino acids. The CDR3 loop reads CASSLPQGEQFF. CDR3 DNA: TGCGCCAGCAGCCTGCCCCAGGGCGAGCAGTTCTTC.